This paragraph reports one T cell receptor (beta chain). What it recognizes is unknown. The sample belongs to a study of cytotoxic CD8 clonotypes in ibrutinib-treated CLL. Study results and limitations: Baseline clonality, above age-matched healthy donor levels, tracked circulating CD8+ T-cell counts.

Roughly 2 micrograms of genomic DNA from cryopreserved PBMCs went into TCR beta libraries. Data came from immunoSEQ multiplex PCR; TCRdb stores just in-frame clones and leaves some out. The sample contains roughly 330,000 clones, 67% of which appear only once. This specimen consisted of PBMCs, obtained after 36 months of ibrutinib treatment. The receptor was derived from a human donor with chronic lymphocytic leukemia.

This CDR3 is CASSSDGQYGYTF. The CDR3 nucleotides are TGTGCCAGCAGTTCGGACGGACAGTATGGCTACACCTTC. The V call is TRBV6-5, the J call TRBJ1-2; D is possibly TRBD1 (6 bases). Per the germline V gene, CDR1 is MNHEY and CDR2 is SVGAGI. The V and J ends lost 4 bases and 5 bases respectively, with 11 bases between them. This CDR3 spans 13 amino acids.